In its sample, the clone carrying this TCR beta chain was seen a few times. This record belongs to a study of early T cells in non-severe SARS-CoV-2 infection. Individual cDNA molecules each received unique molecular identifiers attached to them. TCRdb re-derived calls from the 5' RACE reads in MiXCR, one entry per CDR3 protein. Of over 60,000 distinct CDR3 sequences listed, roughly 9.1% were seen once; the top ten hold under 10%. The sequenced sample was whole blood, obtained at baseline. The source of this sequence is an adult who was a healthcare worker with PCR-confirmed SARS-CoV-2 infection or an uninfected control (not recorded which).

CDR3: CSAKEGGSYNEQFF. The CDR3 bases are TGCAGTGCTAAGGAGGGTGGCTCCTACAATGAGCAGTTCTTC. The V call is TRBV20-1, the J call TRBJ2-1, with D maybe TRBD2 (6 bases). The V and J ends lost 4 bases and 0 bases respectively, with 10 bases between them. The CDR3 has 14 amino acids. Germline V lookup: CDR1 DFQATT, CDR2 SNEGSKA (reference sequence).